Here is one TCR beta chain with its context. What it recognizes is unknown. The sample belongs to a study of T cell repertoires in ileal Crohn's disease. As for the study in general: About half of patients got postoperative therapy: around 10 thiopurines, around 19 anti-TNF. Whole-study results and caveats: Every patient over 26.8% clonality showed endoscopic recurrence. Compared with non-smokers, active smokers at surgery showed more clonal expansions.

Adults with ileal or ileocolonic Crohn's disease and an indication for resection were eligible. Data came from immunoSEQ multiplex PCR; TCRdb stores just in-frame clones and leaves some out. The profile shows around 3,600 clones, approximately 80% of them singletons. The sequencing sample was made of ileal tissue. The sequence derives from an adult with Crohn's disease.

The CDR3 bases are TGTGCCAGCAGCGCGGCCGATAGCAATCAGCCCCAGCATTTT. Encoded protein: CASSAADSNQPQHF. The chain combines TRBV2 with TRBJ1-5, with unresolved D. The germline CDR1 and CDR2 sequences are SNHLY and FYNNEI. V lost 6 bases, J lost 0 bases, and 9 bases lay in between. The CDR3 is 14 amino acids. The entire variable domain, with the rest obtained from reference TRBV2 and TRBJ1-5, is as follows: EPEVTQTPSHQVTQMGQEVILRCVPISNHLYFYWYRQILGQKVEFLVSFYNNEISEKSEIFDDQFSVERPDGSNFTLKIRSTKLEDSAMYFCASSAADSNQPQHFGDGTRLSIL.